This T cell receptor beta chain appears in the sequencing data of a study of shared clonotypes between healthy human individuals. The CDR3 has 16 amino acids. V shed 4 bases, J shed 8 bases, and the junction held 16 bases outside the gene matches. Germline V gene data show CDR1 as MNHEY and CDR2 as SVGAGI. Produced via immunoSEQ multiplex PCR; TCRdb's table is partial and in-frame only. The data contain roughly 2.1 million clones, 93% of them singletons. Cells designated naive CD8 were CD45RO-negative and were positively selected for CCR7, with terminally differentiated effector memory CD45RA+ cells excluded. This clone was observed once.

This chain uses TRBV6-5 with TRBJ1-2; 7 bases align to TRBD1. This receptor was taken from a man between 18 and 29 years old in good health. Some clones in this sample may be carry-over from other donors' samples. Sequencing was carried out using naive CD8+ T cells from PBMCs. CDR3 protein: CASSSFYTDRDGGYTF. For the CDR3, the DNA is TGTGCCAGCAGTTCATTCTACACTGACAGGGACGGCGGCTACACCTTC.